This is a list of T cell receptor beta chains from one sample in a study of T cells after yellow fever vaccination. MiXCR, run by TCRdb on the 5' RACE reads, gives a single entry per CDR3 protein. The sample has 450,000 to 600,000 distinct CDR3 sequences; about 17% are singletons. The specimen was PBMCs, collected around 5 days after the first yellow fever vaccination. Source of these receptors: a man aged 18 to 30 who received the YFV17D yellow fever vaccine. CDR3s include the opening cysteine and the closing phenylalanine or tryptophan. Each record gives: J gene, CDR3 length, V gene, clone size, D gene, CDR3 protein, CDR3 DNA. D genes are given only for firm matches. A row's size may be missing; if present it is once, few, many or a size class.

J: TRBJ2-7; length: 12; V: TRBV12-3/TRBV12-4; size: NA; D: NA; CDR3: CASSWGRLEQYF; DNA: TGTGCCAGCAGTTGGGGCAGACTCGAGCAGTACTTC
J: TRBJ2-2; length: 15; V: TRBV6-1; size: NA; D: NA; CDR3: CASSPLGGITGELFF; DNA: TGTGCCAGCAGCCCGCTCGGGGGAATCACCGGGGAGCTGTTTTTT
J: TRBJ2-1; length: 15; V: TRBV20-1; size: few; D: NA; CDR3: CSARIPGPHYNEQFF; DNA: TGCAGTGCTAGGATTCCGGGGCCGCACTACAATGAGCAGTTCTTC
J: TRBJ2-3; length: 15; V: TRBV20-1; size: many; D: TRBD2; CDR3: CSARDVQRGTDTQYF; DNA: TGCAGTGCTAGAGATGTACAGCGGGGGACAGATACGCAGTATTTT
J: TRBJ2-3; length: 15; V: TRBV25-1; size: NA; D: NA; CDR3: CASSEYGNPTDTQYF; DNA: TGTGCCAGCAGTGAATATGGCAACCCCACAGATACGCAGTATTTT
J: TRBJ1-1; length: 12; V: TRBV28; size: NA; D: NA; CDR3: CASRQKGVMAFF; DNA: TGTGCCAGCAGACAAAAGGGTGTTATGGCTTTCTTT
J: TRBJ2-5; length: 16; V: TRBV6-1; size: few; D: TRBD1; CDR3: CASSLSAHDRDETQYF; DNA: TGTGCCAGCAGTCTCTCCGCCCACGACAGGGATGAGACCCAGTACTTC
J: TRBJ1-2; length: 14; V: TRBV5-5; size: NA; D: TRBD1; CDR3: CASSFPTGNYGYTF; DNA: TGTGCCAGCAGCTTCCCGACAGGGAACTATGGCTACACCTTC
J: TRBJ2-7; length: 13; V: TRBV5-5; size: NA; D: NA; CDR3: CASSLVSSNEQYF; DNA: TGTGCCAGCAGCCTAGTCTCCAGTAACGAGCAGTACTTC
J: TRBJ2-3; length: 15; V: TRBV18; size: few; D: NA; CDR3: CASSPQGRGPDTQYF; DNA: TGTGCCAGCTCTCCACAGGGCAGGGGTCCAGATACGCAGTATTTT
J: TRBJ2-5; length: 10; V: TRBV29-1; size: few; D: NA; CDR3: CSGDYDPQYF; DNA: TGCAGCGGTGACTACGACCCCCAGTACTTC
J: TRBJ1-6; length: 14; V: TRBV6-2/TRBV6-3; size: NA; D: NA; CDR3: CASSYRREESPLHF; DNA: TGTGCCAGCAGTTACCGCAGGGAAGAATCACCCCTCCACTTT
J: TRBJ1-2; length: 12; V: TRBV6-5; size: NA; D: NA; CDR3: CASSLQGFGYTF; DNA: TGTGCCAGCAGTTTGCAGGGATTCGGCTACACCTTC
J: TRBJ2-3; length: 14; V: TRBV7-2; size: NA; D: NA; CDR3: CATTSPFRTDTQYF; DNA: TGTGCCACCACGTCCCCTTTTCGCACAGATACGCAGTATTTT
J: TRBJ1-5; length: 16; V: TRBV6-2/TRBV6-3; size: few; D: NA; CDR3: CASSYSRGGGNQPQHF; DNA: TGTGCCAGCAGTTACTCGCGGGGAGGAGGCAATCAGCCCCAGCATTTT
J: TRBJ2-5; length: 15; V: TRBV6-1; size: few; D: TRBD1; CDR3: CASTDPGQGPETQYF; DNA: TGTGCCAGCACCGATCCGGGACAGGGGCCAGAGACCCAGTACTTC
J: TRBJ1-1; length: 13; V: TRBV6-4; size: few; D: NA; CDR3: CASRNQGGTEAFF; DNA: TGTGCCAGCAGAAATCAAGGGGGCACTGAAGCTTTCTTT
J: TRBJ2-1; length: 14; V: TRBV12-3/TRBV12-4; size: few; D: NA; CDR3: CASSQIRSYNEQFF; DNA: TGTGCCAGCAGCCAGATACGCTCCTACAATGAGCAGTTCTTC
J: TRBJ1-1; length: 15; V: TRBV6-5; size: few; D: NA; CDR3: CASSYGTPRGTEAFF; DNA: TGTGCCAGCAGTTACGGGACACCCAGGGGCACTGAAGCTTTCTTT
J: TRBJ2-1; length: 13; V: TRBV19; size: NA; D: NA; CDR3: CASCLRGTNEQFF; DNA: TGTGCCAGCTGCCTCCGGGGGACGAATGAGCAGTTCTTC
J: TRBJ1-1; length: 15; V: TRBV5-4; size: NA; D: NA; CDR3: CASSSLVGENTEAFF; DNA: TGTGCCAGCAGCTCCTTGGTGGGGGAGAACACTGAAGCTTTCTTT
J: TRBJ1-1; length: 14; V: TRBV7-2; size: many; D: NA; CDR3: CASSFLAGTAEAFF; DNA: TGTGCCAGCAGCTTCCTGGCAGGGACCGCTGAAGCTTTCTTT
J: TRBJ2-3; length: 15; V: TRBV29-1; size: few; D: TRBD2; CDR3: CSARRTSGGGDTQYF; DNA: TGCAGCGCCCGAAGGACTAGCGGGGGAGGGGATACGCAGTATTTT
J: TRBJ2-5; length: 15; V: TRBV6-2/TRBV6-3; size: NA; D: TRBD2; CDR3: CASRRFSGVQETQYF; DNA: TGTGCCAGCAGGAGATTTAGCGGGGTCCAAGAGACCCAGTACTTC
J: TRBJ2-7; length: 18; V: TRBV5-1; size: few; D: NA; CDR3: CASSPVGTGGLAVYEQYF; DNA: TGCGCCAGCAGCCCGGTGGGGACAGGAGGACTAGCCGTATACGAGCAGTACTTC
J: TRBJ2-4; length: 16; V: TRBV6-2/TRBV6-3; size: few; D: TRBD2; CDR3: CASRPGLVGAKNIQYF; DNA: TGTGCCAGCAGACCCGGACTAGTGGGAGCCAAAAACATTCAGTACTTC
J: TRBJ1-2; length: 17; V: TRBV28; size: NA; D: TRBD1; CDR3: CASSPSKQGRAGYGYTF; DNA: TGTGCCAGCAGCCCCTCCAAACAGGGGAGGGCAGGATATGGCTACACCTTC
J: TRBJ1-1; length: 15; V: TRBV5-8; size: NA; D: NA; CDR3: CASSLVFVGRADAFF; DNA: TGTGCCAGCAGCTTGGTTTTCGTTGGAAGGGCCGACGCTTTCTTT
J: TRBJ1-1; length: 13; V: TRBV29-1; size: NA; D: TRBD1; CDR3: CSVSQGARARAFF; DNA: TGCAGCGTGAGCCAGGGGGCGCGGGCTCGGGCTTTCTTT
J: TRBJ2-5; length: 19; V: TRBV24-1; size: few; D: NA; CDR3: CATSDDSPRSGAIYETQYF; DNA: TGTGCCACCAGTGACGACTCCCCCCGTTCAGGGGCGATATACGAGACCCAGTACTTC
J: TRBJ2-1; length: 15; V: TRBV7-8; size: few; D: NA; CDR3: CASSLPRQAYNEQFF; DNA: TGTGCCAGCAGCTTACCCCGACAGGCTTACAATGAGCAGTTCTTC
J: TRBJ1-5; length: 17; V: TRBV5-5; size: many; D: NA; CDR3: CASSLTLGGGSNQPQHF; DNA: TGTGCCAGCAGCTTAACGTTGGGGGGTGGGAGCAATCAGCCCCAGCATTTT
J: TRBJ1-5; length: 14; V: TRBV11-2; size: NA; D: NA; CDR3: CASSLVPYGEPQHF; DNA: TGTGCCAGCAGCTTAGTCCCCTATGGAGAGCCCCAGCATTTT
J: TRBJ2-2; length: 16; V: TRBV9; size: few; D: NA; CDR3: CASRPGQGLGTGELFF; DNA: TGTGCCAGCAGACCCGGCCAGGGGCTGGGCACCGGGGAGCTGTTTTTT
J: TRBJ2-5; length: 16; V: TRBV7-2; size: few; D: TRBD2; CDR3: CASSLGSGTSGGTQYF; DNA: TGTGCCAGCAGCTTAGGCTCCGGGACTAGCGGGGGGACCCAGTACTTC
J: TRBJ1-2; length: 13; V: TRBV20-1; size: few; D: NA; CDR3: CSGWGAMNYGYTF; DNA: TGCAGCGGTTGGGGGGCTATGAACTATGGCTACACCTTC
J: TRBJ2-2; length: 16; V: TRBV21-1; size: many; D: NA; CDR3: CASSIGDRGRPGELFF; DNA: TGTGCCAGCAGCATTGGTGACAGGGGGCGACCCGGGGAGCTGTTTTTT
J: TRBJ2-5; length: 15; V: TRBV12-3/TRBV12-4; size: few; D: TRBD1; CDR3: CASSSGQGRRETQYF; DNA: TGTGCCAGCAGCTCGGGACAGGGACGTCGGGAGACCCAGTACTTC
J: TRBJ2-2; length: 17; V: TRBV7-3; size: NA; D: TRBD2; CDR3: CASSLKAGGTWAGELFF; DNA: TGTGCCAGCAGCTTAAAAGCGGGGGGGACCTGGGCCGGGGAGCTGTTTTTT
J: TRBJ2-3; length: 15; V: TRBV12-3/TRBV12-4; size: many; D: NA; CDR3: CASSLAGGPLDTQYF; DNA: TGTGCCAGCAGTTTAGCGGGGGGGCCCTTAGATACGCAGTATTTT
J: TRBJ1-2; length: 13; V: TRBV20-1; size: NA; D: NA; CDR3: CSASLPGAGGYTF; DNA: TGCAGTGCTAGTCTCCCAGGGGCCGGAGGCTACACCTTC
J: TRBJ2-4; length: 15; V: TRBV7-9; size: NA; D: NA; CDR3: CASSSGYGLGNIQYF; DNA: TGTGCCAGCAGCTCAGGGTACGGCCTGGGGAACATTCAGTACTTC
J: TRBJ2-3; length: 14; V: TRBV7-6; size: NA; D: NA; CDR3: CASTAGSQGDTQYF; DNA: TGTGCCAGCACCGCCGGGAGCCAAGGAGATACGCAGTATTTT
J: TRBJ2-7; length: 15; V: TRBV3-1; size: NA; D: NA; CDR3: CASSQDGGFPYEQYF; DNA: TGTGCCAGCAGCCAAGATGGGGGGTTCCCCTACGAGCAGTACTTC
J: TRBJ2-2; length: 16; V: TRBV7-2; size: NA; D: TRBD1; CDR3: CASSPQDRGNTGELFF; DNA: TGTGCCAGCAGCCCCCAGGACAGGGGGAACACCGGGGAGCTGTTTTTT
J: TRBJ1-4; length: 11; V: TRBV28; size: few; D: NA; CDR3: CAAGGGEKLFF; DNA: TGTGCCGCCGGAGGTGGGGAAAAACTGTTTTTT
J: TRBJ1-2; length: 14; V: TRBV9; size: NA; D: NA; CDR3: CASSPSQQSYGYTF; DNA: TGTGCCAGCAGCCCTTCACAACAGAGTTATGGCTACACCTTC
J: TRBJ2-3; length: 14; V: TRBV7-9; size: NA; D: NA; CDR3: CAVDADSSTDTQYF; DNA: TGTGCCGTAGATGCTGACTCTAGCACAGATACGCAGTATTTT
J: TRBJ2-3; length: 14; V: TRBV14; size: NA; D: NA; CDR3: CASSQDHLSDTQYF; DNA: TGTGCCAGCAGCCAAGACCACCTCAGCGATACGCAGTATTTT
J: TRBJ2-2; length: 11; V: TRBV24-1; size: many; D: NA; CDR3: CATRRTGELFF; DNA: TGTGCCACCAGGCGCACCGGGGAGCTGTTTTTT
J: TRBJ1-2; length: 12; V: TRBV25-1; size: few; D: TRBD1; CDR3: CASMTGVSGYTF; DNA: TGTGCCAGCATGACAGGGGTGAGCGGCTACACCTTC
J: TRBJ2-4; length: 14; V: TRBV4-1; size: NA; D: NA; CDR3: CASSQESGRNIQYF; DNA: TGCGCCAGCAGCCAAGAATCTGGCCGGAACATTCAGTACTTC
J: TRBJ2-5; length: 15; V: TRBV28; size: few; D: NA; CDR3: CASSATGRLQETQYF; DNA: TGTGCCAGCAGTGCAACAGGGAGGCTCCAAGAGACCCAGTACTTC
J: TRBJ1-5; length: 11; V: TRBV3-1; size: NA; D: NA; CDR3: CASGANQPQHF; DNA: TGTGCCAGCGGGGCCAATCAGCCCCAGCATTTT
J: TRBJ1-2; length: 14; V: TRBV28; size: NA; D: NA; CDR3: CARGTPGPNYGYTF; DNA: TGTGCCAGGGGGACGCCGGGACCCAACTATGGCTACACCTTC
J: TRBJ1-3; length: 14; V: TRBV28; size: few; D: NA; CDR3: CASSQGFSGNTIYF; DNA: TGTGCCAGCAGTCAAGGGTTCTCTGGAAACACCATATATTTT
J: TRBJ2-5; length: 15; V: TRBV5-1; size: few; D: NA; CDR3: CASSLIGPTQETQYF; DNA: TGCGCCAGCAGCTTGATTGGGCCGACCCAAGAGACCCAGTACTTC
J: TRBJ2-1; length: 11; V: TRBV5-1; size: many; D: NA; CDR3: CASSVNNEQFF; DNA: TGCGCCAGCAGCGTGAACAATGAGCAGTTCTTC
J: TRBJ1-6; length: 15; V: TRBV9; size: NA; D: NA; CDR3: CASSVDGTTNSPLHF; DNA: TGTGCCAGCAGCGTAGACGGAACCACCAATTCACCCCTCCACTTT